This TCR beta chain comes out of a study of blood T cells in healthy people across ages. The CDR3 covers 15 residues. The germline gives CDR1 SGHTA, CDR2 FQGNSA. V dropped 0 bases and J dropped 2 bases, with 5 bases sitting between them. Combining a sample-barcoded 5' primer with a J-beta primer mix, a second PCR ran for roughly 7 to 11 cycles. TCRdb redid the calling of the 5' RACE reads with MiXCR, one entry per CDR3 protein. The data hold 550,000 to 700,000 distinct CDR3 sequences, with roughly 29% observed a single time. The V gene is TRBV7-2, the J gene TRBJ2-6; D is undetermined. The source of this sequence is a woman in her 70s in good health. The specimen was blood. The CDR3 is CASSLASTGANVLTF. In nucleotides, the CDR3 is TGTGCCAGCAGCTTAGCTAGCACTGGGGCCAACGTCCTGACTTTC.